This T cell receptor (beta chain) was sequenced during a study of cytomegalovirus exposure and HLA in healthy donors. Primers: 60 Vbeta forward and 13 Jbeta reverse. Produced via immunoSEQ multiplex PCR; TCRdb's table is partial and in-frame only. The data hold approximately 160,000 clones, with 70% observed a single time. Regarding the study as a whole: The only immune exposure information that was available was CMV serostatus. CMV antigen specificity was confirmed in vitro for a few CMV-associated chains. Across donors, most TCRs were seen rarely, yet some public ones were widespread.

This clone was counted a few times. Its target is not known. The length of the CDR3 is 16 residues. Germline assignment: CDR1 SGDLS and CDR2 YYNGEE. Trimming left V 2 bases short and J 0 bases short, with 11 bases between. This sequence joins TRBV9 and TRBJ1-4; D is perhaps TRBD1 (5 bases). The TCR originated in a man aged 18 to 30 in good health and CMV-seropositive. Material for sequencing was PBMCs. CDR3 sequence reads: CASSVGRIATNEKLFF. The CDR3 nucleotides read TGTGCCAGCAGCGTGGGGCGGATAGCAACTAATGAAAAACTGTTTTTT.